This T cell receptor (beta chain) stems from a study of blood T cell repertoires in COVID-19. Clinical histories supplied by participants themselves formed the basis of cohort assignment. Measured with immunoSEQ multiplex PCR; TCRdb has only the in-frame clones, and not every one. Here the sample spans a few hundred thousand clones, roughly nine tenths being singletons. The CDR3 runs to 15 residues. V was clipped by 3 bases and J by 1 base, with 10 bases between them. Germline V CDR1 and CDR2: LNHNV, YYDKDF (reference sequence). This TCR was recovered from a woman aged 35 to 49 who had been exposed to COVID-19. This rearrangement joins TRBV15 to TRBJ2-4; TRBD1 might be the D (5 bases). Sequenced: PBMCs or T cells enriched from blood (not recorded which). The CDR3 loop reads CATSSQGMAKNIQYF. In DNA, the CDR3 is TGTGCCACCAGCAGTCAGGGAATGGCCAAAAACATTCAGTACTTC.